This paragraph reports one TCR beta chain. Its recognized antigen is unknown. No clone much larger than this one lies a single base away; base qualities are absent. TCRbeta CDR3 regions were amplified from genomic DNA using the immunoSEQ Assay, a bias-controlled multiplex PCR. Per the authors' processing: Nucleated cell counts per sample were estimated from amplification of reference gene primers within the assay. Sequence reads were collapsed and filtered to measure the absolute abundance of every unique TCRbeta CDR3 rearrangement. For each sample, productive Simpson clonality was calculated as the square root of Simpson's diversity index across productive rearrangements. As stored in TCRdb, this immuneACCESS dataset retains in-frame rearrangements with V and J assigned. A fraction of the clones does not appear; measured against another copy, unresolved V genes explain less than half of the discrepancy, and the remainder lacks a known reason. The V and J calls and the clone size are those of that table, but D and trimming were determined from the DNA. The sample table contains over 200,000 clones; only one count was recorded for approximately 84% of them. The ten largest clones represent 1.5% to 2% of the sample.

The data stem from a study of blood T cell repertoires in COVID-19 (dated by TCRdb to the early 2020s). Regarding the research as a whole: The collaborator samples originated in the United States, Italy and Spain and spanned the acute and convalescent phases of COVID-19. The material from the prospective study consisted of cDNA or gDNA derived from T cells, B-cell-depleted T cells, or PBMCs. Deeply sampled blood TCRbeta repertoires from subjects exposed to, actively infected with, or recovered from COVID-19 were included in the dataset. The repertoires were released in a freely available public database intended as a resource for research on the immune response to SARS-CoV-2. Samples were obtained from the ongoing ImmuneRACE study (first 160 participants) and from about 1,300 subjects provided by 6 global collaborators. A de-identified subject ID, COVID-19 status, age in years and sex were almost always included in the sample metadata. Where available, HLA class I and class II types were obtained from metadata supplied by the sample provider rather than from assay-based typing. The full study reports these points: The quantity of clinical and demographic metadata differed by source and by participant and was supplied without curation.

The collaborating institutions used their own protocols to collect whole blood in K2EDTA tubes. For TCRbeta analysis, collaborators shipped samples in one of three forms: frozen whole blood, isolated PBMCs, or DNA extracted from either of those sample types. Taken from cysteine to phenylalanine, the CDR3 has 18 residues. This entry keeps only the CDR3 DNA: 54 bases, framed from base 1. According to the germline V gene (reference sequence), CDR1 reads LNHNV and CDR2 reads YYDKDF. V sheds 0 bases and J sheds 7 bases, leaving 19 bases between their ends. This chain joins TRBV15 to TRBJ1-6; a tentative D call is TRBD1 (6 bases match). The clonotype comes from a middle-aged man with active or convalescent COVID-19. Sequenced sample: peripheral blood. The sequence in DNA is TGTGCCACCAGCAGAGATCCTCTTCCGGGGGGCCAGAATTCACCCCTCCACTTT. Translated, it gives CATSRDPLPGGQNSPLHF.